Below, one T cell receptor beta chain is given with its context. Its antigen remains unknown. Other DNA variants within this sample encode the same CDR3. Germline CDR1 SGHTA, CDR2 FQGTGA. The CDR3 covers 13 residues. V lost 5 bases and J lost 3; bases outside the gene matches: 3. Each PCR replicate from the sorted subsets contained 200 to 250 ng DNA, which is about 30,000 T cell genomes. In the original analysis: Quality scores were absent from the junction-only immunoSEQ sequences, so filtering differed. Method: immunoSEQ multiplex PCR; TCRdb's copy keeps in-frame clones and lacks some. V, J and clone size reflect that table, while D and trimming were determined from the DNA. The sample contains 980,000 or so clones, around 80% of which appear only once. The data stem from a study of shared clonotypes between healthy human individuals. Whole-study findings and limits: Estimated richness values were generally larger in naive subsets than in memory subsets.

The source of this sequence is a man younger than 35 in good health. This chain uses TRBV7-3 with TRBJ1-1, with TRBD1 matching over 7 bases. Sequenced sample: memory CD4+ T cells sorted from blood. Subset noted: CD45RA-negative fraction. CDR3 amino acids: CASSLDRDTEAFF. CDR3 coding DNA: TGTGCCAGCAGCCTTGACAGGGACACTGAAGCTTTCTTT.